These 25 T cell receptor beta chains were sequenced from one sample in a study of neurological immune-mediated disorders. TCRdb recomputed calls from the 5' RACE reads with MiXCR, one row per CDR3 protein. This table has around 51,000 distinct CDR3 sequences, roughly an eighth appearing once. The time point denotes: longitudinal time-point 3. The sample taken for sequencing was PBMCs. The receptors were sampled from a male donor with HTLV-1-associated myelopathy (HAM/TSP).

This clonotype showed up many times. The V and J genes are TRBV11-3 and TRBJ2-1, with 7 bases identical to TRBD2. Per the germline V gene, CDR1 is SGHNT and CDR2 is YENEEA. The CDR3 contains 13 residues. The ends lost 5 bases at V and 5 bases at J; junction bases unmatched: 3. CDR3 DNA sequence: TGTGCCAGCAGCCGGGGGGAGCACAATGAGCAGTTCTTC. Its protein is CASSRGEHNEQFF.

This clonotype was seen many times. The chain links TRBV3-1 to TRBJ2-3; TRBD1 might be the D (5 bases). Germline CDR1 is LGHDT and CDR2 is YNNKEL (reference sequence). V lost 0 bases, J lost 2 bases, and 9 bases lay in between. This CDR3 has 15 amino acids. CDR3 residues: CASSQDLGDTDTQYF. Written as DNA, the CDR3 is TGTGCCAGCAGCCAAGATTTAGGGGACACAGATACGCAGTATTTT.

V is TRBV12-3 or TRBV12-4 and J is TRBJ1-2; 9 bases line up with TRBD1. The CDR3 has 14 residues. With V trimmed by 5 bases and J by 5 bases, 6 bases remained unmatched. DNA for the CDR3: TGTGCCAGCAGTATACAGGGGGCTGGGTATGGCTACACCTTC. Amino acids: CASSIQGAGYGYTF.

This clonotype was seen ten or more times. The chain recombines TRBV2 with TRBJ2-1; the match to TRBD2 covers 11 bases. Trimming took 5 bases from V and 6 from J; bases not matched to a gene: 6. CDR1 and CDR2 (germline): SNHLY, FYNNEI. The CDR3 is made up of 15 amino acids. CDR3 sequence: CASSFSGGALNEQFF. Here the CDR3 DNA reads TGTGCCAGCAGTTTTAGCGGGGGGGCACTCAATGAGCAGTTCTTC. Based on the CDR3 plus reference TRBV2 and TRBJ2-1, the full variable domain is EPEVTQTPSHQVTQMGQEVILRCVPISNHLYFYWYRQILGQKVEFLVSFYNNEISEKSEIFDDQFSVERPDGSNFTLKIRSTKLEDSAMYFCASSFSGGALNEQFFGPGTRLTVL.

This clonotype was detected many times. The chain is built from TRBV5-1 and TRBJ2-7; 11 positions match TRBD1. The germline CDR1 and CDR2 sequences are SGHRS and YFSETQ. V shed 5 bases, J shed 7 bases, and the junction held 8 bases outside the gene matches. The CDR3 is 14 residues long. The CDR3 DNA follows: TGCGCCAGCAGAGACGGACAGGGGGCTCGGGAGCAGTACTTC. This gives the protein CASRDGQGAREQYF.

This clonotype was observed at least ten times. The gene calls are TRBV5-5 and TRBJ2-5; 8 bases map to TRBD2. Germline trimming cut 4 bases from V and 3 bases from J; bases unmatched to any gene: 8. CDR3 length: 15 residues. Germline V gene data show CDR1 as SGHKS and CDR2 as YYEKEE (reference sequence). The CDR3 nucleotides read TGTGCCAGCAGCCTCCTTGGTAGCGGGGAAGAGACCCAGTACTTC. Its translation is CASSLLGSGEETQYF.

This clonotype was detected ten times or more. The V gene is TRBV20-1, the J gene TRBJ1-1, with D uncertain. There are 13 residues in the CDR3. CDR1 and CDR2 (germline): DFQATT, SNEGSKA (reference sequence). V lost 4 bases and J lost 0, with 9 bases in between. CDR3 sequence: CSAKDDMNTEAFF. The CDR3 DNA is TGCAGTGCTAAAGACGATATGAACACTGAAGCTTTCTTT.

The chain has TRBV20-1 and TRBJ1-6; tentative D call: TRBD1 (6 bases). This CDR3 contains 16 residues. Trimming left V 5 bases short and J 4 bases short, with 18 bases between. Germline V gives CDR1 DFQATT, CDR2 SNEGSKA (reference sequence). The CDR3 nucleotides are TGCAGTGCTCGTGCGGACATGGGGGCATATAATTCACCCCTCCACTTT. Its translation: CSARADMGAYNSPLHF.

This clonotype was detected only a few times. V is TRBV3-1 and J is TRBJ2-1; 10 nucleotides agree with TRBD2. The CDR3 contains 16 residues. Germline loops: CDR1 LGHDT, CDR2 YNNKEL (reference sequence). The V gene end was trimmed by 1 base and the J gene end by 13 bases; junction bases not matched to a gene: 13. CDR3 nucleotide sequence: TGTGCCAGCAGCCAAGGGAGGGCTAGCGGGGGTTTGAGACAGTTCTTC. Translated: CASSQGRASGGLRQFF.

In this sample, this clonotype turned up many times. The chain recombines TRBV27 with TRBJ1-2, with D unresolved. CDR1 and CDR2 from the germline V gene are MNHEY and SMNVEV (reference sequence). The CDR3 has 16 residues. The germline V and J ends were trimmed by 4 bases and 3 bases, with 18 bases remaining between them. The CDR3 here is CASSSIRTVFDYGYTF. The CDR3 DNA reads TGTGCCAGCAGTTCCATACGGACGGTATTTGACTATGGCTACACCTTC.

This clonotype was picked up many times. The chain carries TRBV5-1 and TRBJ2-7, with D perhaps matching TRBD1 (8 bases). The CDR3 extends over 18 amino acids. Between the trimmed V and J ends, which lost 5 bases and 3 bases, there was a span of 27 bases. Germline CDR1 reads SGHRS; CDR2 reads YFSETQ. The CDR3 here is CASSSAQGGRAGIYEQYF. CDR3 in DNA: TGCGCCAGCAGTTCTGCACAGGGGGGGAGGGCAGGCATCTACGAGCAGTACTTC. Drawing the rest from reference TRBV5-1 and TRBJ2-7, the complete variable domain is KAGVTQTPRYLIKTRGQQVTLSCSPISGHRSVSWYQQTPGQGLQFLFEYFSETQRNKGNFPGRFSGRQFSNSRSEMNVSTLELGDSALYLCASSSAQGGRAGIYEQYFGPGTRLTVT.

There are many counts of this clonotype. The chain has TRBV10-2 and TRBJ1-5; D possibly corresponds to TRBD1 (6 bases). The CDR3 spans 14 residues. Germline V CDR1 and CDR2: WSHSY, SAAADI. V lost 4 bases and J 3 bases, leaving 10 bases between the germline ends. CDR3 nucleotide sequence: TGCGCCAGCAGTGTAGGGGGGTACAATCAGCCCCAGCATTTT. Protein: CASSVGGYNQPQHF.

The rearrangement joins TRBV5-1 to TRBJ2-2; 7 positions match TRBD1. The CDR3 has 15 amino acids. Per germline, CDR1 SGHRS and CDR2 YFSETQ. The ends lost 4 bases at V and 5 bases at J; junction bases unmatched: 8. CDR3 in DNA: TGCGCCAGCAGCCGCGACAGGGTTGGGACCGGGGAGCTGTTTTTT. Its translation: CASSRDRVGTGELFF.

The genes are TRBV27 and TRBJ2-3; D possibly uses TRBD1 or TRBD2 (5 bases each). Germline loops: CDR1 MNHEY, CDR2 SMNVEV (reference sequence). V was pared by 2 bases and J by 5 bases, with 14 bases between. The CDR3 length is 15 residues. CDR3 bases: TGTGCCAGCAGTTTAACTAACTGGGGACGAGATACGCAGTATTTT. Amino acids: CASSLTNWGRDTQYF.

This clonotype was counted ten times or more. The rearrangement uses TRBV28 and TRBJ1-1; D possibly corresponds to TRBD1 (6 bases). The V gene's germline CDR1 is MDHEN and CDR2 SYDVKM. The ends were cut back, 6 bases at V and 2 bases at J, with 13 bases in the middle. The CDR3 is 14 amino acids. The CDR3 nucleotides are TGTGCCAGCAGAACGGGACAACTAAACACTGAAGCTTTCTTT. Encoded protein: CASRTGQLNTEAFF.

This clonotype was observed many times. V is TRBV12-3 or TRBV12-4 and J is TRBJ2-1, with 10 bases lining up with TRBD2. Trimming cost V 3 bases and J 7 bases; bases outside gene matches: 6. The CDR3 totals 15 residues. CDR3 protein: CASSFRLAGGNEQFF. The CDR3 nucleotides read TGTGCCAGCAGTTTCCGACTAGCGGGTGGGAATGAGCAGTTCTTC.

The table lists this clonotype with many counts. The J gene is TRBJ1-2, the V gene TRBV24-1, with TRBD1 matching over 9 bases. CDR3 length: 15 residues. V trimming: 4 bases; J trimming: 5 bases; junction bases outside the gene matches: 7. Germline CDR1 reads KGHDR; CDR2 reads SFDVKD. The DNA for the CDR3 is TGTGCCACCAGTGACGCTTACGGGACAGGGTATGGCTACACCTTC. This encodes CATSDAYGTGYGYTF.

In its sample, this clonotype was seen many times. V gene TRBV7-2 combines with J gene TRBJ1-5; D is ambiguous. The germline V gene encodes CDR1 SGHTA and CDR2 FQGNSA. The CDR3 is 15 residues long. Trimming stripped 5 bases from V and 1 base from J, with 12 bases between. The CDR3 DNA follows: TGTGCCAGCAGCCGGGAAGGGTTCAGCAATCAGCCCCAGCATTTT. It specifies CASSREGFSNQPQHF.

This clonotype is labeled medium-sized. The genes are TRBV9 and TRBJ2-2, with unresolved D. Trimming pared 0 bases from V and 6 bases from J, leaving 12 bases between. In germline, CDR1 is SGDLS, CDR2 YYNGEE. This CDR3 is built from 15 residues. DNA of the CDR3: TGTGCCAGCAGCGTAGTGGATTCAGGAGCCGGGGAGCTGTTTTTT. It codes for CASSVVDSGAGELFF. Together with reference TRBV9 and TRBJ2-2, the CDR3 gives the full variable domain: DSGVTQTPKHLITATGQRVTLRCSPRSGDLSVYWYQQSLDQGLQFLIQYYNGEERAKGNILERFSAQQFPDLHSELNLSSLELGDSALYFCASSVVDSGAGELFFGEGSRLTVL.

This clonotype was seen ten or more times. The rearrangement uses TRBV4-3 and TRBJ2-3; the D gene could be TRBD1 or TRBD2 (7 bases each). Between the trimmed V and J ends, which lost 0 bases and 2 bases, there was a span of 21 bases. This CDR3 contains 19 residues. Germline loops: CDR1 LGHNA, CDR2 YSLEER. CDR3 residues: CASSQDPVAGGDFTDTQYF. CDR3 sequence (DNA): TGCGCCAGCAGCCAAGATCCGGTGGCAGGGGGGGATTTCACAGATACGCAGTATTTT.

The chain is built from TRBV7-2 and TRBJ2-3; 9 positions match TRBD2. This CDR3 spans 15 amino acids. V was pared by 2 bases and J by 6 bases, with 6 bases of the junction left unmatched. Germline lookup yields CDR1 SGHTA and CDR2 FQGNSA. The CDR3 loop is CASSLRRGGYDTQYF. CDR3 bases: TGTGCCAGCAGCTTACGGCGGGGGGGCTACGATACGCAGTATTTT.

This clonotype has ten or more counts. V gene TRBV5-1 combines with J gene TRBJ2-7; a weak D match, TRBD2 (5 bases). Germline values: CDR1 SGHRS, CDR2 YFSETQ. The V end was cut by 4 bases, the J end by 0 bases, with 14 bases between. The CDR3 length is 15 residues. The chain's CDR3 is CASSRLGLTSYEQYF. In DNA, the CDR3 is TGCGCCAGCAGCCGACTCGGACTGACCTCCTACGAGCAGTACTTC.

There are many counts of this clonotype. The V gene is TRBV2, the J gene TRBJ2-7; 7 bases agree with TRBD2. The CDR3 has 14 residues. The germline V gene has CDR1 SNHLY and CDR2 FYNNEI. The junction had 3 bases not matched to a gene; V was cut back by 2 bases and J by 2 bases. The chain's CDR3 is CASSEQRGPYEQYF. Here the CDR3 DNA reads TGTGCCAGCAGTGAACAGCGGGGCCCCTACGAGCAGTACTTC.

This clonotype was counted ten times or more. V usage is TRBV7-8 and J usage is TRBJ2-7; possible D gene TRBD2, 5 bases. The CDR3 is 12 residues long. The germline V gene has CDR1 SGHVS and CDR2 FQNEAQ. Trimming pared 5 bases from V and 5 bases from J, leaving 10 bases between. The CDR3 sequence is CASSLWTDEQYF. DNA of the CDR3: TGTGCCAGCAGCCTATGGACTGACGAGCAGTACTTC.

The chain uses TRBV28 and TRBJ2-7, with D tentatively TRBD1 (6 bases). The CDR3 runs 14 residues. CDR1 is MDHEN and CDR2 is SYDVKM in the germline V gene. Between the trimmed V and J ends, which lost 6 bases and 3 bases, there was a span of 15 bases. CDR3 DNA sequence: TGTGCCAGCAGCCGAATTCCCAGGGGCTACGAGCAGTACTTC. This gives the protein CASSRIPRGYEQYF.